The entry that follows covers one T cell receptor beta chain sequence. Participant reports of clinical history set cohort assignment. This sample stems from a study of blood T cell repertoires in COVID-19. Sequencing used immunoSEQ multiplex PCR; TCRdb keeps in-frame clones, though not all of them. The repertoire has under 350,000 clones, over 75% of them found once; the top ten carry about 4%. From germline, CDR1 is MNHNS and CDR2 SASEGT. V shed 3 bases and J 6 bases; nucleotides not matched to a gene: 6. The CDR3 sequence is 15 residues long. This chain links TRBV6-1 with TRBJ2-7; 12 bases are a match to TRBD1. Specimen: PBMCs or T cells enriched from blood (not recorded which). The sequence was obtained from a man aged 25-45 years who had recovered from COVID-19. CDR3 in DNA: TGTGCCAGCAGTGATTTGGTGGGACAGGGGGCCGAGCAGTACTTC. It translates to CASSDLVGQGAEQYF.